The present TCR beta chain was sequenced within a study of T cells in Graves' hyperthyroidism and ophthalmopathy. Notes on the study in general: Ophthalmopathy could be told apart from stable hyperthyroidism with a 13 V-J model.

V lost 3 bases to trimming and J lost 6 bases; unmatched junction nucleotides: 5. This CDR3 is built from 14 residues. Authors of the study amplified TCR beta CDR3 regions from RNA transcripts. The HTBI primer set was used in a first-round RT-PCR of the TCR CDR3. Using its own MiXCR run on the multiplex PCR reads, TCRdb lists one record per CDR3 protein. The top ten hold 3% to 4% of the sample, which has approximately 380,000 distinct CDR3 sequences, about a fifth seen once. This clonotype was seen ten or more times. Its antigen remains unknown. The rearrangement joins TRBV12-3 or TRBV12-4 to TRBJ2-5, with 9 bases fitting TRBD2. The source material was blood. The clonotype originates from a woman aged 18-30 years with Graves' hyperthyroidism. CDR3 region: CASSLRGGPKTQYF. CDR3 in DNA: TGTGCCAGCAGTTTGCGGGGGGGGCCGAAGACCCAGTACTTC.